Listed below are T cell receptor beta chains from one sample, sequenced in a study of T cell responses to AZD1222 COVID-19 vaccine. Repertoires were generated with immunoSEQ multiplex PCR, while TCRdb's copy carries only in-frame clones and drops some. The sample yields tens of thousands of clones, approximately 80% seen once. The material was peripheral blood, obtained 28 days after the second AZD1222 dose. Receptor source: an adult who received the AZD1222 COVID-19 vaccine. Both conserved end residues are part of each CDR3. The D gene is left open where the match is weak. Not all rows give a size; the values are once, few, many and, for expanded clones, a class.

CDR3 length	clone size	D gene	V gene	J gene	CDR3 DNA	CDR3 protein
12	-	-	TRBV6-5	TRBJ2-7	TGTGCCAGCAGTTACTCGGGGGGCGAGCAGTACTTC	CASSYSGGEQYF
16	few	-	TRBV7-8	TRBJ1-1	TGTGCCAGCAGCCCAAACACAGGATCCCCGAACACTGAAGCTTTCTTT	CASSPNTGSPNTEAFF
14	few	-	TRBV2	TRBJ1-6	TGTGCCAGCAAAGGGACGGCTAGTAATTCACCCCTCCACTTT	CASKGTASNSPLHF
14	once	-	TRBV11-3	TRBJ2-7	TGTGCCAGCAGCTTAGCTGCAGGGACCTACGAGCAGTACTTC	CASSLAAGTYEQYF
15	-	-	TRBV28	TRBJ1-2	TGTGCCAGCAGTTTAGGAGGGGCGAAACACTATGGCTACACCTTC	CASSLGGAKHYGYTF
14	-	-	TRBV25-1	TRBJ2-7	TGTGCCAGCAGCCATTCAGGGATCTCCTACGAGCAGTACTTC	CASSHSGISYEQYF
13	-	-	TRBV12-3/TRBV12-4	TRBJ1-2	TGTGCCAGCAGAGTCGCCAGGGGATATGGCTACACCTTC	CASRVARGYGYTF
14	-	-	TRBV28	TRBJ1-3	TGTGCCAGCAGTTTAGGGCAGGCGAGAAACACCATATATTTT	CASSLGQARNTIYF
15	-	TRBD1	TRBV18	TRBJ1-2	TGTGCCAGCTCACCCGGACAGGTTTATGACTATGGCTACACCTTC	CASSPGQVYDYGYTF
18	-	TRBD1	TRBV5-5	TRBJ2-7	TGTGCCAGCAGCTCGACAGGGGGCTTTCTAACCAGCTCCTACGAGCAGTACTTC	CASSSTGGFLTSSYEQYF
12	few	-	TRBV11-2	TRBJ1-2	TGTGCCAGCAGCTTAGCTCAGACTCCGGGCACCTTC	CASSLAQTPGTF
15	-	-	TRBV5-6	TRBJ2-7	TGTGCCAGCAGCTTGTTGGGCGGTCCCTCCTACGAGCAGTACTTC	CASSLLGGPSYEQYF
17	-	-	TRBV7-8	TRBJ2-3	TGTGCCAGCAGCTTACGGGGACGGCTAACTAGCACAGATACGCAGTATTTT	CASSLRGRLTSTDTQYF
12	-	-	TRBV29-1	TRBJ2-7	TGCAGCGTTGGCACAGGGATGGGCGAGCAGTACTTC	CSVGTGMGEQYF
12	-	-	TRBV5-4	TRBJ1-1	TGTGCCAGCAGCTTCGTCAACACTGAAGCTTTCTTT	CASSFVNTEAFF
19	-	-	TRBV10-3	TRBJ1-2	TGTGCCATCAGTGCCGCCCATGGCAGGGGATCGCCCTTAAACTATGGCTACACCTTC	CAISAAHGRGSPLNYGYTF
13	few	-	TRBV9	TRBJ2-2	TGTGCCAGCAGCGTATCAATCACCGGGGAGCTGTTTTTT	CASSVSITGELFF
12	-	-	TRBV7-9	TRBJ1-5	TGTGCCAGCAGCTTTGGGGATCAGCCCCAGCATTTT	CASSFGDQPQHF
13	-	-	TRBV25-1	TRBJ1-1	TGTGCCAGCAGTGAAATCCGGGGGACTGAAGCTTTCTTT	CASSEIRGTEAFF
15	-	-	TRBV27	TRBJ2-1	TGTGCCAGCAGTTTCTCAGGGTCCCCTTACAATGAGCAGTTCTTC	CASSFSGSPYNEQFF